Listed here are 19 T cell receptor beta chains from one sample, sequenced in a study of vaccination and CD4 T cells after COVID-19. Sequenced with the Oncomine TCR Beta short-read assay was DNA taken from cultured CD4+ T cells. TCRdb reprocessed the PCR reads via MiXCR and lists one record per CDR3 protein. The sample shows about 6,000 distinct CDR3 sequences, around 50% of them seen only once. Indicated treatment: roughly 10-day PBMC culture with coronavirus spike peptide pools or control peptides (ViraFEST assay). CD4+ T-cell collection from the unexposed donor predated the COVID-19 pandemic (2011-2018). For these receptors, no antigen is known. The specimen sequenced was CD4+ T cells from blood, cultured in vitro. Every receptor here comes from a human donor in good health.

The chain joins TRBV20-1 to TRBJ1-2; D call uncertain. Germline assignment: CDR1 DFQATT and CDR2 SNEGSKA (reference sequence). Trimming took 6 bases from V and 2 from J, leaving 16 bases between them. The CDR3 sequence is 14 residues long. The CDR3 sequence: CSAGRAAQNYGYTF. CDR3 nucleotides: TGCAGTGCCGGCCGGGCAGCCCAAAACTATGGCTACACCTTC.

This clonotype was found a few times. This chain joins TRBV6-1 and TRBJ1-2; D not certain. V lost 6 bases to trimming and J lost 2 bases, with 7 bases between them. This CDR3 is 12 amino acids long. CDR1 and CDR2 from the germline V gene are MNHNS and SASEGT. DNA for the CDR3: TGTGCCAGCAGCCCCAGCAACTATGGCTACACCTTC. Amino acid sequence: CASSPSNYGYTF.

The chain links TRBV6-2 or TRBV6-3 to TRBJ2-7; the match to TRBD1 covers 9 bases. Germline V CDR1 and CDR2: MNHEY, SVGEGT. This CDR3 has 15 residues. Unmatched junction bases numbered 10, after V lost 4 bases and J lost 6 bases. The CDR3 region is CASSSSGTGSPEQYF. DNA for the CDR3: TGTGCCAGCAGTTCCTCCGGGACAGGGTCCCCCGAGCAGTACTTC.

The V gene is TRBV6-4, the J gene TRBJ1-2; 7 bases are a match to TRBD1. CDR1 and CDR2 (germline): MRHNA, SNTAGT. V lost 7 bases, J lost 8 bases, and 10 bases stayed unmatched. The CDR3 has 13 residues. CDR3 residues: CASKASGGGGYTF. CDR3 nucleotide sequence: TGTGCCAGCAAGGCGTCAGGGGGTGGAGGCTACACCTTC.

About this clonotype: A read error is possible here, since a much larger clone lies one base away. The chain recombines TRBV27 with TRBJ1-2, with D maybe TRBD1 (5 bases). The germline CDR1 and CDR2 sequences are MNHEY and SMNVEV (reference sequence). This CDR3 has 14 residues. V lost 3 bases, J lost 4 bases, and 12 bases lay in between. CDR3 nucleotide sequence: TGTGCCAGCAGTTTCCAGGGAACTAGCTATGGCTACACCTTC. The encoded protein is CASSFQGTSYGYTF.

The genes are TRBV6-1 and TRBJ2-2; D is undetermined. Germline assignment: CDR1 MNHNS and CDR2 SASEGT. The CDR3 sequence is 16 residues long. Trimming shortened V by 5 bases and J by 0 bases, and 13 bases separated the two germline ends. CDR3 in amino acids: CASSPRSVANTGELFF. The DNA for the CDR3 is TGTGCCAGCAGTCCACGGAGCGTCGCGAACACCGGGGAGCTGTTTTTT.

This clonotype was detected only once. Mismatch with germline at one junction end may stem from a read error. This chain connects TRBV11-2 to TRBJ1-2, with D perhaps matching TRBD1 (6 bases). The CDR3 runs 15 residues. The germline gives CDR1 SGHAT, CDR2 FQNNGV. In DNA form, the CDR3 reads TGTGTCAGCAGCTTCCCCAGGGGTCCGAACTATGGCTACACCTTC. It translates to CVSSFPRGPNYGYTF.

This chain links TRBV11-2 with TRBJ2-5; 10 bases fit TRBD1. The CDR3 is made up of 18 amino acids. Germline-derived CDR1 and CDR2 are SGHAT and FQNNGV. V lost 5 bases and J lost 5; bases outside the gene matches: 17. CDR3 DNA: TGTGCCAGCAGCCGGGAACGTGTCCCAGACAGGGGGCACGAGACCCAGTACTTC. Translated, it gives CASSRERVPDRGHETQYF.

This chain joins TRBV5-1 and TRBJ1-2, with D uncertain. The germline V gene encodes CDR1 SGHRS and CDR2 YFSETQ. The CDR3 runs 13 residues. The V end was cut by 4 bases, the J end by 2 bases, with 9 bases between. This CDR3 reads CASSGSPNYGYTF. The DNA of the CDR3 is TGCGCCAGCAGCGGGAGTCCAAACTATGGCTACACCTTC.

This clonotype was detected once. The CDR3 reads CSYQTGRMNTEAFF. CDR3 bases: TGCAGCTACCAGACAGGGCGCATGAACACTGAAGCTTTCTTT. The V gene is TRBV29-1, the J gene TRBJ1-1, with 7 bases matching TRBD1. Trimming took 8 bases from V and 0 from J; bases not matched to a gene: 9. The CDR3 covers 14 residues. Germline-derived CDR1 and CDR2 are SQVTM and ANQGSEA.

V usage is TRBV7-7 and J usage is TRBJ1-3, with a possible D match to TRBD1 (5 bases). The CDR3 consists of 16 residues. Germline V CDR1 and CDR2: SSHAT, FNYEAQ (reference sequence). V gave up 5 bases and J gave up 0 bases, with 14 bases separating them. In DNA, the CDR3 is TGTGCCAGCAGCCCGGGACTACCCAGCTCTGGAAACACCATATATTTT. It codes for CASSPGLPSSGNTIYF.

In this sample, this clonotype turned up a few times. V is TRBV20-1 and J is TRBJ1-1, with TRBD1 as a possible D gene (6 bases). Trimming cost V 7 bases and J 1 base, with 10 bases left between them. This CDR3 is 12 amino acids long. CDR1 and CDR2 from the germline V gene are DFQATT and SNEGSKA (reference sequence). CDR3 region: CSVRGRNTEAFF. The CDR3 DNA follows: TGCAGTGTGAGGGGGAGGAACACTGAAGCTTTCTTT.

The rearrangement links TRBV6-5 to TRBJ1-3; weak D call: TRBD1 (5 bases). The V gene lost 0 bases and the J gene lost 7 bases, with 13 bases spanning the gap. Per the germline V gene, CDR1 is MNHEY and CDR2 is SVGAGI. The CDR3 extends over 15 amino acids. The CDR3 loop is CASSYSGGSTNTIYF. CDR3 in DNA: TGTGCCAGCAGTTACTCCGGGGGATCAACGAACACCATATATTTT.

The sample holds one count of this clonotype. One junction end disagrees with the germline gene, perhaps due to a read error. The chain links TRBV7-9 to TRBJ2-5, with TRBD1 identical over 8 bases. The CDR3 totals 14 residues. CDR1 and CDR2 from the germline V gene are SEHNR and FQNEAQ (reference sequence). The chain's CDR3 is CASSLAGGVETQYF. DNA for the CDR3: TGTGCCAGCAGCCTAGCAGGGGGCGTGGAGACCCAGTACTTC.

The chain has TRBV7-9 and TRBJ1-5, with 7 bases aligning to TRBD1. V lost 3 bases, J lost 3 bases, and 2 bases stayed unmatched. The CDR3 covers 14 residues. Germline V gives CDR1 SEHNR, CDR2 FQNEAQ (reference sequence). CDR3 sequence: CASSLDRYNQPQHF. CDR3 DNA: TGTGCCAGCAGCTTGGACAGGTACAATCAGCCCCAGCATTTT. Full variable domain (outside the CDR3, taken from reference TRBV7-9 and TRBJ1-5): DTGVSQNPRHKITKRGQNVTFRCDPISEHNRLYWYRQTLGQGPEFLTYFQNEAQLEKSRLLSDRFSAERPKGSFSTLEIQRTEQGDSAMYLCASSLDRYNQPQHFGDGTRLSIL.

A few counts support this clonotype. V gene TRBV20-1 combines with J gene TRBJ2-5; no definite D call. The germline CDR1 and CDR2 sequences are DFQATT and SNEGSKA (reference sequence). V was clipped by 6 bases and J by 3 bases, with 23 bases between them. This CDR3 contains 16 residues. The CDR3 bases are TGCAGTGCCACGATGCTAGTTCGGTGGGGTAAAGAGACCCAGTACTTC. Protein: CSATMLVRWGKETQYF.

In this sample, this clonotype turned up a few times. The chain recombines TRBV6-2 or TRBV6-3 with TRBJ1-1; no firm D call. CDR1 and CDR2 (germline): MNHEY, SVGEGT. The CDR3 is 13 amino acids. Between the trimmed V and J ends, which lost 4 bases and 4 bases, there was a span of 10 bases. The CDR3 spells CASSLPVSTEAFF. DNA for the CDR3: TGTGCCAGCAGTTTGCCAGTCAGCACTGAAGCTTTCTTT.

This clonotype was picked up a small number of times. The rearrangement links TRBV20-1 to TRBJ2-7; no clear D. V lost 6 bases, J lost 6 bases, and 15 bases lay in between. The CDR3 length is 12 residues. Germline values: CDR1 DFQATT, CDR2 SNEGSKA (reference sequence). The CDR3 DNA follows: TGCAGTGCCCGGTCCCTGGGTGGCGAGCAGTACTTC. As protein: CSARSLGGEQYF.

V usage is TRBV28 and J usage is TRBJ1-1, with D possibly TRBD1 on 6 matching bases. There are 14 residues in the CDR3. The germline V and J ends were trimmed by 2 bases and 5 bases, with 12 bases remaining between them. Germline values: CDR1 MDHEN, CDR2 SYDVKM. The CDR3, as DNA: TGTGCCAGCAGTTTAAAGGGGGGGCGAACTGAAGCTTTCTTT. This gives the protein CASSLKGGRTEAFF.